Reported below is one TCR beta chain. Its antigen is undetermined. This sample is part of a study of persistence of HIV-infected CD4 T cells. The study's findings and limits: Degenerate expanded CDR3beta sequences were enriched among CMV- and Gag-responding cells. TCRbeta richness was lower in CMV- and Gag-responding cells than in anti-CD3/anti-CD28-responding cells.

Cells were stimulated with overlapping HIV-1 Gag 15-mer peptides. Memory cells lacking CD40L and CD69 with high CD45RO were sorted. Before stimulation, PBMCs underwent CD8+ T cell depletion. The immunoSEQ assay was version 4, run in survey mode. Genomic DNA was diluted to 10 ng/uL, up to roughly 1 ug per sample. Sequenced by immunoSEQ multiplex PCR; TCRdb stores in-frame clones only, minus some. The data show just over 40,000 clones, about 80% seen once. The length of the CDR3 is 15 residues. Germline-derived CDR1 and CDR2 are SGHTA and FQGNSA. J gave up 2 bases and V 0 bases, and 1 base lay outside the gene matches.

This clonotype originated in an adult man with HIV who was CMV-seropositive. The rearrangement uses TRBV7-2 and TRBJ2-7, with 10 bases fitting TRBD2. The specimen comprised CD4+ T cells sorted from PBMCs after approximately 18-hour stimulation, sampled from a patient who received antiretroviral therapy. The CDR3 DNA reads TGTGCCAGCAGCTTAGCCCTAGCGGGGGCCTACGAGCAGTACTTC. This encodes CASSLALAGAYEQYF.